One sample yielded the 20 T cell receptor beta chains listed below, sequenced in a study of T cells in Graves' hyperthyroidism and ophthalmopathy (dated by TCRdb to about 2019). Library preparation was by multiplex PCR. The sequencing machine was an Illumina HiSeq 2000. The TCR beta CDR3 regions were amplified from RNA transcripts. For the first round of RT-PCR on the TCR CDR3, the HTBI primer set was used together with the Qiagen OneStep RT-PCR kit. TCRdb itself trimmed the public reads at Q25 with fastp, ran MiXCR and retained productive beta chains. For every CDR3 protein sequence, its rows merge into one entry that carries the most common genes and DNA. The sample table contains about 600,000 distinct CDR3 sequences; only one count was recorded for 15% to 20% of them. The top ten constitute less than 3.5% of the sample. Sample: blood. All receptors derive from a woman aged 40 to 49 with Graves' ophthalmopathy.

Only a few counts were recorded for this clonotype. The chain has TRBV5-6 and TRBJ1-2; D not certain. The CDR3 sequence is 14 residues long. V lost 3 bases and J lost 8, with 17 bases in between. Germline-derived CDR1 and CDR2 are SGHDT and YYEEEE. The CDR3 DNA reads as TGTGCCAGCAGCTATCGCCGCCCGGTAGGAGGCTACACCTTC. Its protein product is CASSYRRPVGGYTF.

The table lists this clonotype with many counts. The CDR3 here is CSARDGGRPQIEQFF. The CDR3 region has the DNA TGCAGTGCTAGAGATGGGGGGAGGCCCCAAATAGAGCAGTTCTTC. The chain recombines TRBV20-1 with TRBJ2-1; D is possibly TRBD2 (6 bases). This CDR3 comprises 15 residues. In germline, CDR1 is DFQATT, CDR2 SNEGSKA (reference sequence). Trimming removed 0 bases at V and 10 bases at J, with 19 bases between.

V gene TRBV7-2 combines with J gene TRBJ2-5, with 12 bases that match TRBD1. Germline V gene data show CDR1 as SGHTA and CDR2 as FQGNSA. V lost 5 bases and J lost 5; bases outside the gene matches: 12. The CDR3 is made up of 17 amino acids. The CDR3 region is CASSNRDRGLLVETQYF. The CDR3 bases are TGTGCCAGCAGCAACCGGGACAGGGGGCTTCTTGTCGAGACCCAGTACTTC.

This clonotype occurred many times. The gene calls are TRBV7-2 and TRBJ2-5; perhaps TRBD2 as D (6 bases). V lost 5 bases and J 4 bases, leaving 14 bases between the germline ends. This CDR3 is 14 amino acids long. Germline V gene sequence: CDR1 SGHTA, CDR2 FQGNSA. In DNA form, the CDR3 reads TGTGCCAGCAGCAAAACGGCGGGGCGAGAGACCCAGTACTTC. It encodes CASSKTAGRETQYF.

The chain recombines TRBV7-2 with TRBJ2-7; TRBD2 matches at 9 bases. Germline V gene data show CDR1 as SGHTA and CDR2 as FQGNSA. The CDR3 spans 15 residues. V shed 5 bases and J 0 bases; nucleotides not matched to a gene: 5. The CDR3 reads CASSLQRGVSYEQYF. CDR3 sequence (DNA): TGTGCCAGCAGCCTCCAGCGGGGGGTCTCCTACGAGCAGTACTTC. Full variable domain (remainder filled in from reference TRBV7-2 and TRBJ2-7): GAGVSQSPSNKVTEKGKDVELRCDPISGHTALYWYRQSLGQGLEFLIYFQGNSAPDKSGLPSDRFSAERTGGSVSTLTIQRTQQEDSAVYLCASSLQRGVSYEQYFGPGTRLTVT.

The sample holds a few counts of this clonotype. J is TRBJ2-3 and V is TRBV10-3; D gene uncertain. CDR1 and CDR2 from the germline V gene are ENHRY and SYGVKD. Trimming cost V 3 bases and J 4 bases, with 14 bases left between them. The CDR3 length is 15 residues. Here the CDR3 DNA reads TGTGCCATCAGTGAATATTTAGGGAAGGCAGATACGCAGTATTTT. As protein: CAISEYLGKADTQYF.

This clonotype showed up many times. The V and J genes are TRBV7-9 and TRBJ2-1; D ambiguous. The CDR3 runs to 12 residues. In germline, CDR1 is SEHNR, CDR2 FQNEAQ (reference sequence). V shed 5 bases and J shed 10 bases, with 12 bases lying between them. Here the CDR3 DNA reads TGTGCCAGCAGCCCCTGGGCCCTGGAGCAGTTCTTC. This sequence encodes CASSPWALEQFF.

This clonotype was counted ten times or more. V gene TRBV6-1 combines with J gene TRBJ1-3; D possibly corresponds to TRBD1 (6 bases). V gave up 6 bases and J gave up 3 bases, with 15 bases separating them. Germline CDR1 is MNHNS and CDR2 is SASEGT. The CDR3 is 15 residues long. CDR3 nucleotides: TGTGCCAGCAGGCGGGACACTGTCCGTGGAAACACCATATATTTT. It encodes CASRRDTVRGNTIYF.

This clonotype was seen only a few times. J is TRBJ2-7 and V is TRBV6-1, with D tentatively TRBD2 (5 bases). This CDR3 spans 13 amino acids. The V gene's germline CDR1 is MNHNS and CDR2 SASEGT. V was trimmed by 4 bases and J by 2 bases, leaving 9 bases between them. The CDR3 reads CASSAPGTYEQYF. The CDR3 region has the DNA TGTGCCAGCAGTGCGCCGGGGACCTACGAGCAGTACTTC.

The CDR3 bases are TGTGCCAGCAGAACAGGGGGGATGAACACCGGGGAGCTGTTTTTT. Its translation is CASRTGGMNTGELFF. The gene calls are TRBV28 and TRBJ2-2; 8 bases line up with TRBD1. The V and J ends lost 6 bases and 1 base, in that order; junction bases with no gene match: 4. CDR1 is MDHEN and CDR2 is SYDVKM in the germline V gene. CDR3 size: 15 residues. Drawing the rest from reference TRBV28 and TRBJ2-2, the complete variable domain is DVKVTQSSRYLVKRTGEKVFLECVQDMDHENMFWYRQDPGLGLRLIYFSYDVKMKEKGDIPEGYSVSREKKERFSLILESASTNQTSMYLCASRTGGMNTGELFFGEGSRLTVL.

V usage is TRBV12-3 or TRBV12-4 and J usage is TRBJ2-7; 7 bases map to TRBD1. The CDR3 length is 14 residues. J lost 0 bases, V lost 3 bases, and 2 bases had no gene match. CDR3 in amino acids: CASSLTGLSYEQYF. As DNA, the CDR3 is TGTGCCAGCAGTTTGACAGGGCTCTCCTACGAGCAGTACTTC.

This clonotype occurred many times. This chain joins TRBV6-5 and TRBJ1-1; no clear D gene. The CDR3 extends over 17 amino acids. Germline V gene data show CDR1 as MNHEY and CDR2 as SVGAGI. Trimming stripped 0 bases from V and 1 base from J, with 15 bases between. CDR3 loop: CASSYSNLLGSNTEAFF. The CDR3 region has the DNA TGTGCCAGCAGTTACTCGAATCTTCTGGGGTCGAACACTGAAGCTTTCTTT.

Details on this clonotype: A much more abundant neighbour one base away suggests this may be a read error. The J gene is TRBJ1-1, the V gene TRBV28, with TRBD1 as a possible D gene (5 bases). The length of the CDR3 is 13 residues. CDR1 MDHEN and CDR2 SYDVKM come from the germline V gene. As DNA, the CDR3 is TGTGCCAGCAGGAAACAATCGGACACTGAAGTTTTCTTT. It is translated as CASRKQSDTEVFF.

This clonotype was picked up a small number of times. The chain is built from TRBV18 and TRBJ2-3; 9 bases fit TRBD2. The CDR3 loop spans 16 amino acids. V shed 0 bases, J shed 2 bases, and the junction held 3 bases outside the gene matches. CDR1 and CDR2 (germline): KGHSH, LQKENI. CDR3 amino acids: CASSPPGLALTDTQYF. The CDR3 bases are TGTGCCAGCTCACCACCGGGACTAGCCCTCACAGATACGCAGTATTTT. Full variable domain (outside the CDR3, taken from reference TRBV18 and TRBJ2-3): NAGVMQNPRHLVRRRGQEARLRCSPMKGHSHVYWYRQLPEEGLKFMVYLQKENIIDESGMPKERFSAEFPKEGPSILRIQQVVRGDSAAYFCASSPPGLALTDTQYFGPGTRLTVL.

Ten or more counts support this clonotype. The chain has TRBV5-1 and TRBJ2-3; TRBD2 aligns across 9 bases. This CDR3 has 16 amino acids. After removal of 2 bases from V and 5 bases from J, the junction contained 9 bases not matched to a gene. CDR1 SGHRS and CDR2 YFSETQ come from the germline V gene. The CDR3, as DNA: TGCGCCAGCAGCTTAGGGTCTAGCGGGGTTGGAGATACGCAGTATTTT. Translating gives CASSLGSSGVGDTQYF.

The rearrangement uses TRBV7-9 and TRBJ2-1; tentative D call: TRBD2 (5 bases). This CDR3 contains 12 residues. Germline V gives CDR1 SEHNR, CDR2 FQNEAQ (reference sequence). V was clipped by 3 bases and J by 7 bases, with 7 bases between them. The CDR3 DNA reads TGTGCCAGCAGCTTTCCGGGGAATGAGCAGTTCTTC. Translation: CASSFPGNEQFF.

The chain joins TRBV12-3 or TRBV12-4 to TRBJ1-1; D unclear. V lost 2 bases and J lost 4, with 8 bases in between. There are 13 residues in the CDR3. CDR3 DNA: TGTGCCAGCAGTTTATCAGAGATCACTGAAGCTTTCTTT. It is translated as CASSLSEITEAFF.

This clonotype was observed a few times. The chain combines TRBV6-1 with TRBJ1-2, with 10 bases matching TRBD1. Germline-derived CDR1 and CDR2 are MNHNS and SASEGT. The CDR3 runs 17 residues. The junction had 12 bases not matched to a gene; V was cut back by 2 bases and J by 6 bases. This CDR3 is CASSEKLGTGVEHGYTF. For the CDR3, the DNA is TGTGCCAGCAGTGAAAAATTAGGGACAGGGGTTGAACATGGCTACACCTTC.

CDR3 sequence: CAWSVTIGVQAEAFF. The CDR3 DNA reads TGTGCCTGGAGTGTAACTATCGGGGTTCAGGCTGAAGCTTTCTTT. The genes are TRBV30 and TRBJ1-1; D is unresolved. The germline gives CDR1 GTSNPN, CDR2 SVGIG (reference sequence). The CDR3 runs 15 residues. V dropped 0 bases and J dropped 6 bases, with 17 bases sitting between them.

About this clonotype itself: Germline is not matched at one junction end, which may reflect a read error. V is TRBV5-5 and J is TRBJ2-1, with 9 bases that match TRBD1. Germline V lookup: CDR1 SGHKS, CDR2 YYEKEE (reference sequence). This CDR3 comprises 18 residues. The CDR3 region has the DNA TGTGCCAGCAGCTTGGCTTCGGGTACAGGGGGCGTTTTTCATGAGCGGTTCTTC. Translation gives CASSLASGTGGVFHERFF.